One T cell receptor (beta chain) is described in this entry. The data were taken from a study of blood T cell repertoires in COVID-19. Study in general: Sites across the United States, Italy and Spain contributed samples from acute and convalescent COVID-19.

In germline, CDR1 is ENHRY, CDR2 SYGVKD. Trimming left V 6 bases short and J 3 bases short, with 13 bases between. There are 14 residues in the CDR3. As processed by the authors: Cell counts per sample came from amplifying reference gene primers. Profiled with immunoSEQ multiplex PCR; TCRdb holds only in-frame clones, not every one. V and J calls plus clone size are reproduced from that table; the DNA served to infer D and trimming. The sample carries tens of thousands of clones, around 90% recorded once. Enrolled during active infection, Seattle patients were then followed longitudinally. The chain couples TRBV10-3 to TRBJ2-3; D is possibly TRBD2 (6 bases). The sequence derives from a man aged 50 to 60 with COVID-19, enrolled during active disease. The sample was peripheral blood. CDR3 in DNA: TGTGCCATCAGAGGGGCGGGAAAAACAGATACGCAGTATTTT. It yields the protein CAIRGAGKTDTQYF.